Listed here are 11 T cell receptor beta chains from one sample, sequenced in a study of T cell changes during pregnancy in multiple sclerosis. Data came from immunoSEQ multiplex PCR; TCRdb stores just in-frame clones and leaves some out. The sample has around 53,000 clones, roughly nine tenths seen once; the top ten hold roughly 3%. Specimen: CD8+ T cells from peripheral blood mononuclear cells, collected before pregnancy. The receptors shown here come from a female donor with multiple sclerosis, enrolled in a pregnancy study.

The V call is TRBV19, the J call TRBJ2-7; 8 bases map to TRBD1. Germline loops: CDR1 LNHDA, CDR2 SQIVND (reference sequence). CDR3 length equals 14 residues. With V trimmed by 3 bases and J by 5 bases, 6 bases remained unmatched. CDR3 sequence reads: CASSIPGGYHEQYF. The CDR3 DNA follows: TGTGCCAGTAGTATCCCAGGGGGCTACCACGAGCAGTACTTC.

The chain couples TRBV6-5 to TRBJ1-1; D gene uncertain. The CDR3 is made up of 13 amino acids. V lost 0 bases to trimming and J lost 8 bases, with 10 bases between them. The germline gives CDR1 MNHEY, CDR2 SVGAGI. CDR3 loop: CASSYSVITEAFF. The DNA of the CDR3 is TGTGCCAGCAGTTACTCGGTAATTACAGAAGCTTTCTTT.

The rearrangement joins TRBV10-2 to TRBJ2-7; no firm D call. This CDR3 contains 11 residues. CDR1 and CDR2 from the germline V gene are WSHSY and SAAADI. V was clipped by 2 bases and J by 5 bases, with 4 bases between them. CDR3 in amino acids: CASSELHEQYF. The CDR3 DNA reads TGCGCCAGCAGTGAGCTCCACGAGCAGTACTTC.

The chain joins TRBV13 to TRBJ1-2; 7 nucleotides agree with TRBD1. The CDR3 contains 14 residues. V was pared by 4 bases and J by 1 base, with 3 bases of the junction left unmatched. The germline V gene has CDR1 PRHDT and CDR2 FYEKMQ (reference sequence). The CDR3 coding sequence is TGTGCCAGCAGCTCGGGACAGAGTAACTATGGCTACACCTTC. This encodes CASSSGQSNYGYTF.

This clone was detected only once. The rearrangement joins TRBV9 to TRBJ2-1; the D gene is possibly TRBD2 (7 bases). There are 16 residues in the CDR3. CDR1 and CDR2 (germline): SGDLS, YYNGEE. Trimming cost V 4 bases and J 2 bases, with 16 bases left between them. The CDR3 DNA reads as TGTGCCAGCAGCCCGGGGGGCATCATTACCTACAATGAGCAGTTCTTC. Translating gives CASSPGGIITYNEQFF.

This chain connects TRBV10-3 to TRBJ2-1, with 7 bases fitting TRBD1. The junction had 12 bases not matched to a gene; V was cut back by 5 bases and J by 2 bases. The CDR3 runs 17 residues. Germline CDR1 reads ENHRY; CDR2 reads SYGVKD. Here the CDR3 reads CAISLSRQGETYNEQFF. CDR3 nucleotides: TGTGCCATCAGTCTGAGTCGGCAGGGGGAAACCTACAATGAGCAGTTCTTC.

This sequence joins TRBV2 and TRBJ2-3; 7 bases are shared with TRBD2. The germline gives CDR1 SNHLY, CDR2 FYNNEI. The CDR3 loop spans 15 amino acids. With 6 bases clipped from V and 4 bases from J, the junction kept 10 bases outside the gene matches. For the CDR3, the DNA is TGTGCCAGCAGGAGCCCGGAGCGGGGTCCAGATACGCAGTATTTT. Translated, it gives CASRSPERGPDTQYF.

CDR3 protein: CASSLKDSRLSYEQYF. The CDR3, as DNA: TGTGCCAGCAGCTTAAAGGACAGTCGTCTCTCCTACGAGCAGTACTTC. The chain links TRBV7-6 to TRBJ2-7, with TRBD1 as a possible D gene (6 bases). Germline values: CDR1 SGHVS, CDR2 FNYEAQ. The CDR3 runs to 16 residues. V was shortened by 2 bases and J by 0 bases, with 14 bases between the two germline ends.

V usage is TRBV7-9 and J usage is TRBJ2-2, with D perhaps matching TRBD1 (6 bases). The V end lost 1 base, the J end lost 1 base, and 10 bases lay between the germline ends. The CDR3 contains 16 residues. Germline CDR1 reads SEHNR; CDR2 reads FQNEAQ (reference sequence). CDR3 DNA: TGTGCCAGCAGCTTAGATGTCAGGGGGAACACCGGGGAGCTGTTTTTT. Translating gives CASSLDVRGNTGELFF.

The chain joins TRBV7-9 to TRBJ2-1; 9 bases are a match to TRBD1. There are 16 residues in the CDR3. In germline, CDR1 is SEHNR, CDR2 FQNEAQ (reference sequence). After removal of 3 bases from V and 4 bases from J, the junction contained 7 bases not matched to a gene. CDR3: CASSFLGQGRYNEQFF. The DNA of the CDR3 is TGTGCCAGCAGCTTTTTAGGACAGGGGCGATACAATGAGCAGTTCTTC.

This sequence joins TRBV6-5 and TRBJ2-7; tentative D call: TRBD1 (6 bases). With 8 bases removed from V and 3 bases from J, the gap between germline ends came to 20 bases. The CDR3 has 15 residues. CDR1 is MNHEY and CDR2 is SVGAGI in the germline V gene. The CDR3 loop is CASLNRPGGFYEQYF. The CDR3, as DNA: TGTGCCAGCCTGAACCGGCCTGGGGGCTTCTACGAGCAGTACTTC.